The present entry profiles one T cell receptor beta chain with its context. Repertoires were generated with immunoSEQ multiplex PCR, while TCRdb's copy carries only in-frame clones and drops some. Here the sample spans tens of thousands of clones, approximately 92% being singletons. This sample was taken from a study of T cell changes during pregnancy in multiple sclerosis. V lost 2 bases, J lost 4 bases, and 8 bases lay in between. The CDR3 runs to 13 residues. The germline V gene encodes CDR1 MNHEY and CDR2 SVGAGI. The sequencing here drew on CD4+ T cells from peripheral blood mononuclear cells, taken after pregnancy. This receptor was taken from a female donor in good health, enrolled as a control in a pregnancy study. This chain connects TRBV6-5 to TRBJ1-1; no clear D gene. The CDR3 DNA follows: TGTGCCAGCAGTTACCTCCGGGGCACTGAAGCTTTCTTT. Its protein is CASSYLRGTEAFF.